The 29 T cell receptor beta chains given below trace back to one sample, sequenced in a study of shared clonotypes between healthy human individuals. Sequencing was performed with immunoSEQ multiplex PCR; in TCRdb, only in-frame clones are kept and a portion is missing. This sample has just over 2,000,000 clones, with roughly 94% found just once. The sample consisted of naive CD4+ T cells sorted from blood. The subset is: CD45RA+ positively selected. The receptors stem from a man aged 18 to 30 in good health.

This chain joins TRBV18 and TRBJ1-2; D is perhaps TRBD1 (5 bases). This CDR3 region has 13 residues. The V end lost 5 bases, the J end lost 0 bases, and 7 bases lay between the germline ends. Germline V gene sequence: CDR1 KGHSH, CDR2 LQKENI. The CDR3 bases are TGTGCCAGCTCAGGGGGTCCTAACTATGGCTACACCTTC. It yields the protein CASSGGPNYGYTF.

Points on this clone: This same CDR3 is encoded by further DNA sequences in the sample. This rearrangement joins TRBV10-3 to TRBJ2-5; D unresolved. V gave up 0 bases and J gave up 4 bases, with 9 bases separating them. Germline V gene sequence: CDR1 ENHRY, CDR2 SYGVKD. CDR3 size: 14 residues. CDR3 bases: TGTGCCATCAGTGAGTCGGGCGGTTTAGAGACCCAGTACTTC. Translated, it gives CAISESGGLETQYF.

V is TRBV5-1 and J is TRBJ1-4; 7 bases line up with TRBD1. This CDR3 contains 14 residues. V shed 2 bases and J 7 bases; nucleotides not matched to a gene: 5. Germline assignment: CDR1 SGHRS and CDR2 YFSETQ. For the CDR3, the DNA is TGCGCCAGCAGCTTTGGGACAGATCGTGAAAAACTGTTTTTT. It specifies CASSFGTDREKLFF.

Comments on this clone: At the DNA level, this CDR3 is encoded by other sequences in the same sample as well. CDR3 loop: CASSFGSTDTQYF. The CDR3 DNA reads as TGTGCCAGCAGCTTCGGAAGCACAGATACGCAGTATTTT. J is TRBJ2-3 and V is TRBV7-3, with D hard to call. V was clipped by 3 bases and J by 0 bases, with 4 bases between them. CDR1 is SGHTA, CDR2 FQGTGA, per germline. The CDR3 consists of 13 residues.

This chain connects TRBV19 to TRBJ2-7; D possibly corresponds to TRBD1 (6 bases). Looked up from germline, CDR1 is LNHDA and CDR2 is SQIVND (reference sequence). The CDR3 loop spans 14 amino acids. Trimming pared 3 bases from V and 3 bases from J, leaving 12 bases between. Written as DNA, the CDR3 is TGTGCCAGTAGTATCTCAGGGGTCGACTACGAGCAGTACTTC. It translates to CASSISGVDYEQYF.

This chain uses TRBV10-3 with TRBJ1-3; a weak D match, TRBD1 (6 bases). The CDR3 has 14 amino acids. Germline V CDR1 and CDR2: ENHRY, SYGVKD. Trimming pared 7 bases from V and 2 bases from J, leaving 12 bases between. CDR3 DNA sequence: TGTGCCATCACTAAGGACAGCCCTGGAAACACCATATATTTT. It codes for CAITKDSPGNTIYF.

This sequence joins TRBV6-6 and TRBJ2-7, with D tentatively TRBD2 (5 bases). V was pared by 6 bases and J by 2 bases, with 17 bases between. The germline gives CDR1 MNHNY, CDR2 SVGAGI (reference sequence). The CDR3 loop spans 15 amino acids. The CDR3 DNA reads TGTGCCAGCAGCAAAGGACTGGCCTCAACCTACGAGCAGTACTTC. It translates to CASSKGLASTYEQYF.

CDR3 sequence reads: CASSTFGRLNKNIQYF. The CDR3 nucleotides are TGTGCCAGCAGTACCTTCGGACGGTTAAATAAAAACATTCAGTACTTC. The chain links TRBV27 to TRBJ2-4; D is unclear. CDR3 length: 16 amino acids. The V end lost 5 bases, the J end lost 4 bases, and 18 bases lay between the germline ends. The V gene's germline CDR1 is MNHEY and CDR2 SMNVEV (reference sequence).

The chain combines TRBV6-1 with TRBJ2-1; D is possibly TRBD1 (6 bases). CDR1 MNHNS and CDR2 SASEGT come from the germline V gene. V lost 2 bases and J lost 2, with 10 bases in between. This CDR3 spans 15 amino acids. The CDR3 nucleotides read TGTGCCAGCAGTGAATGGGGGCTTGCCTACAATGAGCAGTTCTTC. Its protein product is CASSEWGLAYNEQFF.

This clone is a singleton in its sample. The genes are TRBV5-4 and TRBJ2-2, with 10 nucleotides matching TRBD1. CDR1 SGHNT and CDR2 YYREEE come from the germline V gene (reference sequence). There are 16 residues in the CDR3. Trimming at V came to 1 base and at J to 4 bases, leaving 4 bases not matched to a gene. CDR3 sequence (DNA): TGTGCCAGCAGCTTGAGACAGGGGGCCGGCACCGGGGAGCTGTTTTTT. Translation gives CASSLRQGAGTGELFF. The variable domain in full, with the rest retrieved from reference TRBV5-4 and TRBJ2-2, is ETGVTQSPTHLIKTRGQQVTLRCSSQSGHNTVSWYQQALGQGPQFIFQYYREEENGRGNFPPRFSGLQFPNYSSELNVNALELDDSALYLCASSLRQGAGTGELFFGEGSRLTVL.

The chain carries TRBV19 and TRBJ1-4; no reliable D call. V was cut by 7 bases and J by 5 bases, with 14 bases left in between. The CDR3 is 14 amino acids. Looked up from germline, CDR1 is LNHDA and CDR2 is SQIVND (reference sequence). CDR3 protein: CASTLLASNEKLFF. DNA of the CDR3: TGTGCCAGTACCCTCTTGGCCTCGAATGAAAAACTGTTTTTT.

The chain uses TRBV2 and TRBJ1-2; perhaps TRBD1 as D (6 bases). The CDR3 totals 12 residues. Germline CDR1 and CDR2: SNHLY and FYNNEI. Trimming stripped 5 bases from V and 7 bases from J, with 11 bases between. CDR3 coding DNA: TGTGCCAGCAGTTGGGGGGCGCGTGGCTACACCTTC. Translated: CASSWGARGYTF.

The chain joins TRBV29-1 to TRBJ2-5; D uncertain. The germline gives CDR1 SQVTM, CDR2 ANQGSEA. The ends were cut back, 3 bases at V and 3 bases at J, with 11 bases in the middle. The CDR3 contains 13 residues. The CDR3 DNA reads as TGCAGCGTTGAGGAGATAGGGAAAGAGACCCAGTACTTC. This encodes CSVEEIGKETQYF.

V and J are TRBV4-1 and TRBJ2-7, with 9 bases identical to TRBD2. CDR1 is MGHRA and CDR2 is YSYEKL in the germline V gene. Germline trimming cut 4 bases from V and 1 base from J; bases unmatched to any gene: 5. CDR3 size: 15 residues. The CDR3, as DNA: TGCGCCAGCAGCCCCTCTCTAGCGGGATCCTACGAGCAGTACTTC. Protein product: CASSPSLAGSYEQYF.

The CDR3: CASRARLAGEYEQYF. CDR3 bases: TGCGCCAGCAGGGCGAGACTAGCGGGGGAATACGAGCAGTACTTC. This chain joins TRBV10-2 and TRBJ2-7; TRBD2 agrees at 12 bases. The CDR3 has 15 amino acids. With V trimmed by 6 bases and J by 4 bases, 7 bases remained unmatched. Germline V gene data show CDR1 as WSHSY and CDR2 as SAAADI.

This rearrangement joins TRBV30 to TRBJ1-1; D gene unclear. The CDR3 totals 17 residues. In germline, CDR1 is GTSNPN, CDR2 SVGIG (reference sequence). Trimming cost V 5 bases and J 5 bases, with 27 bases left between them. DNA for the CDR3: TGTGCCTGGGCCCGTTTAGTAATCGGGCGAAGAGTTACTGAAGCTTTCTTT. It encodes CAWARLVIGRRVTEAFF. The full variable domain, with the rest looked up from reference TRBV30 and TRBJ1-1, is SQTIHQWPATLVQPVGSPLSLECTVEGTSNPNLYWYRQAAGRGLQLLFYSVGIGQISSEVPQNLSASRPQDRQFILSSKKLLLSDSGFYLCAWARLVIGRRVTEAFFGQGTRLTVV.

Only one count was recorded for this clone. J is TRBJ2-3 and V is TRBV4-1, with TRBD1 matching 8 bases. V dropped 5 bases and J dropped 9; count of bases not matched to a gene: 4. Per germline, CDR1 MGHRA and CDR2 YSYEKL. The CDR3 has 12 residues. CDR3 region: CASSNDRGTQYF. As DNA, the CDR3 is TGCGCCAGCAGCAACGACAGGGGAACGCAGTATTTT.

Remarks on this clone: Other nucleotide sequences from this sample produce the same CDR3. This rearrangement joins TRBV7-9 to TRBJ1-5; TRBD1 aligns across 8 bases. CDR1 and CDR2 (germline): SEHNR, FQNEAQ (reference sequence). The CDR3 is made up of 15 amino acids. With V trimmed by 1 base and J by 2 bases, 1 base remained unmatched. In nucleotides, the CDR3 is TGTGCCAGCAGCTTAGAGGGACAGGGCAATCAGCCCCAGCATTTT. Translated: CASSLEGQGNQPQHF.

This chain uses TRBV6-5 with TRBJ1-6; D is uncertain. Germline V gene lookup returns CDR1 MNHEY and CDR2 SVGAGI. The length of the CDR3 is 15 residues. Trimming cost V 4 bases and J 6 bases, with 13 bases left between them. The chain's CDR3 is CASSSLSKPNSPLHF. The DNA of the CDR3 is TGTGCCAGCAGTTCCCTGAGCAAACCTAATTCACCCCTCCACTTT.

V usage is TRBV10-1 and J usage is TRBJ2-5, with 9 bases lining up with TRBD1. Germline CDR1 reads WNHNN; CDR2 reads SYGVQD (reference sequence). The length of the CDR3 is 16 residues. The CDR3 DNA is TGCGGCCCGAACCAAGCGGGACAGGGTCTCGATGAGACCCAGTACTTC. As protein: CGPNQAGQGLDETQYF.

This chain links TRBV27 with TRBJ2-1; TRBD2 matches 11 bases. The germline V gene has CDR1 MNHEY and CDR2 SMNVEV (reference sequence). The CDR3 is 17 amino acids. Unmatched junction bases numbered 10, after V lost 0 bases and J lost 9 bases. This CDR3 is CASSLSGASGRNGEQFF. The CDR3 DNA sequence: TGTGCCAGCAGTTTATCGGGGGCTAGCGGGAGGAACGGTGAGCAGTTCTTC.

The chain carries TRBV4-3 and TRBJ2-5; 8 bases match TRBD1. The CDR3 consists of 16 residues. V trimming: 0 bases; J trimming: 4 bases; junction bases outside the gene matches: 7. CDR1 is LGHNA, CDR2 YSLEER, per germline. CDR3 sequence reads: CASSQDSGGTGETQYF. CDR3 sequence (DNA): TGCGCCAGCAGCCAAGATAGCGGAGGGACAGGAGAGACCCAGTACTTC.

The sample holds one count of this clone. The rearrangement links TRBV5-1 to TRBJ2-3; D is undetermined. Per the germline V gene, CDR1 is SGHRS and CDR2 is YFSETQ. Trimming removed 3 bases from V and 2 bases from J, with 10 bases in between. The CDR3 totals 14 residues. As DNA, the CDR3 is TGCGCCAGCAGCTCCGCCCCAGACACAGATACGCAGTATTTT. It translates to CASSSAPDTDTQYF.

This rearrangement joins TRBV7-9 to TRBJ1-4, with 8 bases identical to TRBD1. The length of the CDR3 is 15 residues. Germline values: CDR1 SEHNR, CDR2 FQNEAQ (reference sequence). V lost 5 bases, J lost 8 bases, and 10 bases stayed unmatched. The CDR3 DNA reads as TGTGCCAGCAGCCGTCTGACAGGGGTAACGGAAAAACTGTTTTTT. Its protein is CASSRLTGVTEKLFF.

Notes on this clone: This sample also contains other DNA sequences that code for the same CDR3. This chain connects TRBV10-3 to TRBJ1-4, with TRBD1 matching over 7 bases. The CDR3 extends over 15 amino acids. Losses at the gene ends were 0 bases for V and 3 bases for J; bases not matched to a gene: 1. Germline V gene sequence: CDR1 ENHRY, CDR2 SYGVKD. Written as DNA, the CDR3 is TGTGCCATCAGTGAGTCGGGGACAGCTAATGAAAAACTGTTTTTT. Amino acid sequence: CAISESGTANEKLFF.

V and J are TRBV28 and TRBJ1-2, with TRBD1 as a possible D gene (5 bases). V was cut by 5 bases and J by 0 bases, with 16 bases left in between. This CDR3 has 16 amino acids. Germline V gives CDR1 MDHEN, CDR2 SYDVKM. The CDR3 nucleotides read TGTGCCAGCAGTATACTCAGGGCCGAAACTAACTATGGCTACACCTTC. This sequence encodes CASSILRAETNYGYTF.

V gene TRBV7-2 combines with J gene TRBJ1-2, with a tentative D call TRBD1 (6 bases). The length of the CDR3 is 13 residues. Germline CDR1 and CDR2: SGHTA and FQGNSA. The V end was cut by 6 bases, the J end by 4 bases, with 12 bases between. The CDR3 loop reads CASSAGDIYGYTF. The CDR3 bases are TGTGCCAGCAGTGCAGGGGACATCTATGGCTACACCTTC.

This chain joins TRBV5-1 and TRBJ2-7, with D unresolved. With 5 bases removed from V and 2 bases from J, the gap between germline ends came to 11 bases. Germline V lookup: CDR1 SGHRS, CDR2 YFSETQ. The CDR3 totals 13 residues. The CDR3 DNA reads as TGCGCCAGCAGAGACCCGGACGCCTACGAGCAGTACTTC. Protein: CASRDPDAYEQYF.

The chain recombines TRBV7-3 with TRBJ2-1, with 10 bases aligning to TRBD2. This CDR3 is built from 14 residues. Trimming took 5 bases from V and 9 from J; bases not matched to a gene: 7. Germline CDR1 is SGHTA and CDR2 is FQGTGA. CDR3 residues: CASSPGLAGVEQFF. The CDR3 region has the DNA TGTGCCAGCAGCCCCGGGCTAGCGGGGGTTGAGCAGTTCTTC.